The sequence of this TCR beta chain was determined in a study of shared clonotypes between healthy human individuals. Study at large: Plates per donor: three CD4 naive, three CD4 memory, two CD8 naive, one CD8 memory.

TCRdb's table, derived via immunoSEQ multiplex PCR, lists solely in-frame clones and lacks some. The sample has 450,000 to 700,000 clones; 95% to 96% are singletons. J gave up 4 bases and V 5 bases, and 7 bases lay outside the gene matches. Germline V gives CDR1 LNHNV, CDR2 YYDKDF (reference sequence). The CDR3 sequence is 16 residues long. Naive CD8 cells were CD45RO-negative, positively selected for CCR7, excluding terminally differentiated effector memory CD45RA+ cells. Sequencing was carried out using naive CD8+ T cells sorted from blood. This TCR was recovered from a woman younger than 45 in good health. V and J are TRBV15 and TRBJ2-3, with 12 nucleotides matching TRBD2. The CDR3 nucleotides are TGTGCCACCAGCTCCGTGACTAGCGGGAGCCCAGATACGCAGTATTTT. Its protein is CATSSVTSGSPDTQYF.